The 27 T cell receptor beta chains below were found in one sample sequenced in a study of blood T cell repertoires in COVID-19. Here immunoSEQ multiplex PCR was the method, and the copy in TCRdb shows in-frame clones only, minus some. Of around 190,000 clones listed, 70% to 90% are singletons. The sample taken for sequencing was peripheral blood. The receptor source for this set is a man between 45 and 60 years old with active or convalescent COVID-19.

The chain carries TRBV2 and TRBJ1-5, with D possibly matching TRBD1 (5 bases). Looked up from germline, CDR1 is SNHLY and CDR2 is FYNNEI. This CDR3 is 15 amino acids long. V lost 2 bases and J lost 2, with 10 bases in between. CDR3 bases: TGTGCCAGCAGTGAATCGGGGGGAGGCAATCAGCCCCAGCATTTT. Translating gives CASSESGGGNQPQHF.

A note on this clone: The junction and the germline gene differ at one end; a read error may be behind it. The V and J genes are TRBV6-6 and TRBJ2-3; perhaps TRBD2 as D (6 bases). Germline V gene sequence: CDR1 MNHNY, CDR2 SVGAGI (reference sequence). The CDR3 consists of 13 residues. DNA for the CDR3: TGTGCCATCAGTAGCGGTTTCACAGATACGCAGTATTTT. Its protein is CAISSGFTDTQYF.

CDR3 DNA sequence: TGTGCCTGGAGTCAACACGGGGGATCTCAGCCCCAGCATTTT. It translates to CAWSQHGGSQPQHF. The rearrangement links TRBV30 to TRBJ1-5; maybe TRBD1 (5 bases). From germline, CDR1 is GTSNPN and CDR2 SVGIG (reference sequence). This CDR3 is built from 14 residues. Between the trimmed V and J ends, which lost 2 bases and 6 bases, there was a span of 14 bases.

In this sample, this clone turned up many times. The chain links TRBV5-3 to TRBJ1-1; 9 bases align to TRBD1. TRBV5-3 is identified as an open reading frame with a role that is uncertain. V lost 0 bases to trimming and J lost 1 base; unmatched junction nucleotides: 4. The CDR3 totals 16 residues. CDR3 sequence reads: CARSLVPGQGNTEAFF. The CDR3 DNA sequence: TGTGCCAGAAGCTTGGTGCCGGGACAGGGGAACACTGAAGCTTTCTTT.

V is TRBV3-1 (or the pseudogene TRBV3-2) and J is TRBJ2-1; 9 bases line up with TRBD1. J was trimmed by 7 bases and V by 4 bases; bases with no gene match: 5. The germline V gene encodes CDR1 LGHDT and CDR2 YNNKEL (reference sequence). The CDR3 runs 14 residues. CDR3 DNA sequence: TGTGCCAGCAGCCTGGGACAGGGCCGGAATGAGCAGTTCTTC. Protein product: CASSLGQGRNEQFF.

The chain couples TRBV7-2 to TRBJ1-4; 8 bases fit TRBD1. V gave up 5 bases and J gave up 0 bases; unmatched junction bases: 8. Germline assignment: CDR1 SGHTA and CDR2 FQGNSA. The length of the CDR3 is 17 residues. The CDR3 loop reads CASSAGQGLATNEKLFF. As DNA, the CDR3 is TGTGCCAGCAGCGCCGGACAGGGACTTGCAACTAATGAAAAACTGTTTTTT.

The V gene is TRBV12-5, the J gene TRBJ2-1; 10 positions match TRBD1. The CDR3 consists of 15 residues. Germline-derived CDR1 and CDR2 are LGHNT and FRNRAP. Losses at the gene ends were 6 bases for V and 1 base for J; bases not matched to a gene: 3. CDR3 loop: CASGPGQGSYNEQFF. The CDR3 region has the DNA TGTGCTAGTGGACCGGGACAGGGGTCCTACAATGAGCAGTTCTTC. The variable domain in full, completed from reference TRBV12-5 and TRBJ2-1, reads DARVTQTPRHKVTEMGQEVTMRCQPILGHNTVFWYRQTMMQGLELLAYFRNRAPLDDSGMPKDRFSAEMPDATLATLKIQPSEPRDSAVYFCASGPGQGSYNEQFFGPGTRLTVL.

The chain is built from TRBV28 and TRBJ2-7; tentatively, D is TRBD1 (5 bases). Germline V gives CDR1 MDHEN, CDR2 SYDVKM. The CDR3 consists of 14 residues. The germline V and J ends were trimmed by 6 bases and 2 bases, with 14 bases remaining between them. CDR3 amino acids: CASRGQGNTYEQYF. CDR3 DNA: TGTGCCAGCAGGGGGCAAGGGAACACCTACGAGCAGTACTTC. The full variable domain, its missing parts supplied by reference TRBV28 and TRBJ2-7, is DVKVTQSSRYLVKRTGEKVFLECVQDMDHENMFWYRQDPGLGLRLIYFSYDVKMKEKGDIPEGYSVSREKKERFSLILESASTNQTSMYLCASRGQGNTYEQYFGPGTRLTVT.

This clone was counted a single time. The rearrangement joins TRBV15 to TRBJ2-5; the match to TRBD1 covers 8 bases. This CDR3 region has 15 residues. The V gene end was trimmed by 6 bases and the J gene end by 4 bases; junction bases not matched to a gene: 10. Germline V CDR1 and CDR2: LNHNV, YYDKDF (reference sequence). DNA of the CDR3: TGTGCCACCAGTCTAGACCGGACAGGGCGAGAGACCCAGTACTTC. This gives the protein CATSLDRTGRETQYF.

This chain joins TRBV3-1 (or the pseudogene TRBV3-2) and TRBJ2-5, with 8 positions matching TRBD2. This CDR3 contains 15 residues. CDR1 and CDR2 from the germline V gene are LGHDT and YNNKEL (reference sequence). V lost 4 bases to trimming and J lost 1 base; unmatched junction nucleotides: 5. CDR3 region: CASSPSSGSQETQYF. The CDR3 DNA reads TGTGCCAGCAGCCCCTCTAGCGGGTCCCAAGAGACCCAGTACTTC.

The V and J genes are TRBV7-2 and TRBJ1-4; D remains unclear. Germline V gene sequence: CDR1 SGHTA, CDR2 FQGNSA. The V end was cut by 1 base, the J end by 7 bases, with 7 bases between. This CDR3 region has 13 residues. In nucleotides, the CDR3 is TGTGCCAGCAGCTTAGTGGCTGGTGAAAAACTGTTTTTT. It translates to CASSLVAGEKLFF.

The rearrangement links TRBV7-2 to TRBJ1-2; 9 nucleotides align to TRBD1. CDR1 is SGHTA, CDR2 FQGNSA, per germline. The CDR3 has 14 residues. J lost 6 bases, V lost 5 bases, and 7 bases had no gene match. The CDR3 spells CASSMDRGWDGYTF. CDR3 bases: TGTGCCAGCAGCATGGACAGGGGATGGGATGGCTACACCTTC.

The table lists this clone with a count of one. This sequence joins TRBV30 and TRBJ2-1, with 9 bases matching TRBD1. V dropped 2 bases and J dropped 16; count of bases not matched to a gene: 9. The CDR3 runs 12 residues. Germline-derived CDR1 and CDR2 are GTSNPN and SVGIG (reference sequence). As DNA, the CDR3 is TGTGCCTGGAGTACTACCGGGACAGGGAATTTCTTC. Its protein product is CAWSTTGTGNFF.

V usage is TRBV27 and J usage is TRBJ2-6, with 8 bases lining up with TRBD1. J gave up 0 bases and V 5 bases, and 9 bases lay outside the gene matches. Germline lookup yields CDR1 MNHEY and CDR2 SMNVEV (reference sequence). This CDR3 is built from 18 residues. CDR3 protein: CASSVTGVSYSGANVLTF. CDR3 sequence (DNA): TGTGCCAGCAGTGTGACAGGGGTTAGTTACTCTGGGGCCAACGTCCTGACTTTC. The full variable domain, with the rest looked up from reference TRBV27 and TRBJ2-6, is EAQVTQNPRYLITVTGKKLTVTCSQNMNHEYMSWYRQDPGLGLRQIYYSMNVEVTDKGDVPEGYKVSRKEKRNFPLILESPSPNQTSLYFCASSVTGVSYSGANVLTFGAGSRLTVL.

This chain connects TRBV29-1 to TRBJ2-1; possible D gene TRBD2, 6 bases. CDR3 size: 18 residues. From germline, CDR1 is SQVTM and CDR2 ANQGSEA. V was trimmed by 4 bases and J by 2 bases, leaving 24 bases between them. Here the CDR3 reads CSVGPPGLGGSTYNEQFF. The CDR3 region has the DNA TGCAGCGTTGGTCCTCCGGGGCTGGGGGGATCGACCTACAATGAGCAGTTCTTC.

The chain has TRBV30 and TRBJ1-1; 8 nucleotides agree with TRBD1. The CDR3 is made up of 12 amino acids. V gave up 2 bases and J gave up 8 bases; unmatched junction bases: 4. Germline CDR1 is GTSNPN and CDR2 is SVGIG (reference sequence). The CDR3 region has the DNA TGTGCCTGGAGTCGAGGACAGGGCGAAGCTTTCTTT. Its protein is CAWSRGQGEAFF.

The CDR3 spells CASSYTGTGAGNTIYF. CDR3 in DNA: TGCGCCAGCAGCTACACCGGGACAGGGGCTGGAAACACCATATATTTT. The chain links TRBV5-1 to TRBJ1-3, with TRBD1 matching over 10 bases. Looked up from germline, CDR1 is SGHRS and CDR2 is YFSETQ. The CDR3 totals 16 residues. V lost 3 bases to trimming and J lost 2 bases; unmatched junction nucleotides: 5. The variable domain in full, completed from reference TRBV5-1 and TRBJ1-3, reads KAGVTQTPRYLIKTRGQQVTLSCSPISGHRSVSWYQQTPGQGLQFLFEYFSETQRNKGNFPGRFSGRQFSNSRSEMNVSTLELGDSALYLCASSYTGTGAGNTIYFGEGSWLTVV.

V gene TRBV6-2 or TRBV6-3 combines with J gene TRBJ1-2, with TRBD1 matching over 8 bases. Looked up from germline, CDR1 is MNHEY and CDR2 is SVGEGT. J gave up 2 bases and V 6 bases, and 14 bases lay outside the gene matches. CDR3 length: 17 amino acids. CDR3 in amino acids: CASSKPFTGTGNYGYTF. In DNA, the CDR3 is TGTGCCAGCAGCAAACCTTTTACCGGGACAGGAAACTATGGCTACACCTTC.

The chain uses TRBV6-2 or TRBV6-3 and TRBJ1-1; 11 bases agree with TRBD1. The length of the CDR3 is 15 residues. V dropped 5 bases and J dropped 5; count of bases not matched to a gene: 7. The germline gives CDR1 MNHEY, CDR2 SVGEGT. The CDR3 reads CASSPDRGRWTEAFF. The DNA for the CDR3 is TGTGCCAGCAGTCCGGACAGGGGGCGCTGGACTGAAGCTTTCTTT.

The chain joins TRBV7-2 to TRBJ2-1; 12 bases fit TRBD2. Germline trimming cut 3 bases from V and 0 bases from J; bases unmatched to any gene: 6. Germline V lookup: CDR1 SGHTA, CDR2 FQGNSA. This CDR3 comprises 18 residues. The CDR3 loop reads CASSFRTSGDSSYNEQFF. The CDR3 coding sequence is TGTGCCAGCAGCTTCCGGACTAGCGGGGATAGCTCCTACAATGAGCAGTTCTTC.

This clone was found once. The chain carries TRBV7-9 and TRBJ1-2, with D unclear. Germline CDR1 SEHNR, CDR2 FQNEAQ (reference sequence). Trimming shortened V by 2 bases and J by 0 bases, and 10 bases separated the two germline ends. The CDR3 length is 15 residues. CDR3 in DNA: TGTGCCAGCAGCTTACAGGCAATCCCTAACTATGGCTACACCTTC. Translating gives CASSLQAIPNYGYTF.

V gene TRBV2 combines with J gene TRBJ1-2, with 9 bases fitting TRBD1. This CDR3 contains 13 residues. With 11 bases clipped from V and 4 bases from J, the junction kept 8 bases outside the gene matches. From germline, CDR1 is SNHLY and CDR2 FYNNEI. CDR3: CAGGQGRTYGYTF. In DNA, the CDR3 is TGTGCCGGCGGACAGGGGCGTACCTATGGCTACACCTTC.

This sequence joins TRBV4-1 and TRBJ1-1, with D unresolved. Per germline, CDR1 MGHRA and CDR2 YSYEKL. V shed 4 bases and J shed 8 bases, with 8 bases lying between them. The CDR3 extends over 11 amino acids. The CDR3 sequence is CASSRPGEAFF. CDR3 nucleotides: TGCGCCAGCAGCCGCCCAGGCGAAGCTTTCTTT.

In its sample, this clone was seen once. The gene calls are TRBV7-3 and TRBJ2-3; 10 nucleotides agree with TRBD1. Germline V gives CDR1 SGHTA, CDR2 FQGTGA. V dropped 3 bases and J dropped 4; count of bases not matched to a gene: 1. The CDR3 extends over 14 amino acids. CDR3 sequence reads: CASSLGQGSDTQYF. CDR3 coding DNA: TGTGCCAGCAGCTTGGGACAGGGGTCAGATACGCAGTATTTT. The variable domain in full, with the rest retrieved from reference TRBV7-3 and TRBJ2-3, is GAGVSQTPSNKVTEKGKYVELRCDPISGHTALYWYRQSLGQGPEFLIYFQGTGAADDSGLPNDRFFAVRPEGSVSTLKIQRTERGDSAVYLCASSLGQGSDTQYFGPGTRLTVL.

The chain links TRBV10-3 to TRBJ1-2; 9 bases line up with TRBD1. CDR3 length equals 16 residues. With V trimmed by 6 bases and J by 4 bases, 12 bases remained unmatched. Germline V gene sequence: CDR1 ENHRY, CDR2 SYGVKD. The CDR3 reads CAIRDQVGTGTYGYTF. The CDR3 DNA sequence: TGTGCCATCAGGGATCAAGTCGGGACAGGGACCTATGGCTACACCTTC.

This sequence joins TRBV4-1 and TRBJ1-2; D might be TRBD1 (5 bases). Between the trimmed V and J ends, which lost 4 bases and 4 bases, there was a span of 10 bases. There are 13 residues in the CDR3. Germline V lookup: CDR1 MGHRA, CDR2 YSYEKL. As DNA, the CDR3 is TGCGCCAGCAGCCCTCAGGGTTCCTATGGCTACACCTTC. Protein: CASSPQGSYGYTF.

This clone has only one observation. The chain combines TRBV27 with TRBJ1-5; 8 bases map to TRBD1. V dropped 9 bases and J dropped 5; count of bases not matched to a gene: 3. The germline CDR1 and CDR2 sequences are MNHEY and SMNVEV (reference sequence). The CDR3 has 12 amino acids. In DNA, the CDR3 is TGTGCCAGTCCGGACAGGGATCAGCCCCAGCATTTT. Translated: CASPDRDQPQHF.